The 3 T cell receptor beta chains in this list originate from one sample, sequenced in a study of CD8+ T cells in alopecia areata. The authors extracted RNA and reverse transcribed it into cDNA as the sequencing template. Data came from immunoSEQ multiplex PCR; TCRdb stores just in-frame clones and leaves some out. Altogether 60,000 to 90,000 clones are present, around 67% being singletons, with the ten largest covering roughly a quarter. The treatment was: oral pan-JAK inhibitor, 5-10 mg twice daily. The sequencing here drew on CD8+ T cells sorted from blood, taken at week 24, from a patient treated with tofacitinib. These receptors came from a human donor with alopecia areata.

V and J are TRBV5-1 and TRBJ2-5; 8 bases match TRBD2. Germline V gene lookup returns CDR1 SGHRS and CDR2 YFSETQ. V gave up 1 base and J gave up 2 bases; unmatched junction bases: 4. The CDR3 spans 15 residues. CDR3 coding DNA: TGCGCCAGCAGCTTGCCCCCTAGCGGGCAAGAGACCCAGTACTTC. It yields the protein CASSLPPSGQETQYF.

This chain joins TRBV4-1 and TRBJ2-1; 10 bases are a match to TRBD2. The CDR3 is made up of 17 amino acids. Germline-derived CDR1 and CDR2 are MGHRA and YSYEKL. Losses at the gene ends were 2 bases for V and 3 bases for J; bases not matched to a gene: 7. DNA of the CDR3: TGCGCCAGCAGCCAACTACCCACTAGCGGGAACTACAATGAGCAGTTCTTC. Translation gives CASSQLPTSGNYNEQFF.

The rearrangement links TRBV28 to TRBJ2-5; TRBD1 might be the D (6 bases). The V end lost 6 bases, the J end lost 5 bases, and 13 bases lay between the germline ends. Per germline, CDR1 MDHEN and CDR2 SYDVKM. The CDR3 contains 13 residues. The CDR3 reads CASSEQGWETQYF. The CDR3, as DNA: TGTGCCAGCAGCGAACAGGGTTGGGAGACCCAGTACTTC.